The 4 T cell receptor beta chains in this list originate from one sample, sequenced in a study of blood T cell repertoires in COVID-19. TCRdb keeps only in-frame clones here, not all; method: immunoSEQ multiplex PCR. This table holds some 50,000 clones, more than 75% found once. Sample: peripheral blood. The receptors were sampled from a human donor in a cohort sampled during active COVID-19.

The chain employs TRBV7-9 and TRBJ2-1, with D possibly being TRBD2 (6 bases). CDR3 length: 16 amino acids. V dropped 0 bases and J dropped 2 bases, with 11 bases sitting between them. CDR1 and CDR2 (germline): SEHNR, FQNEAQ (reference sequence). This CDR3 is CASSLAEGMAYNEQFF. The DNA for the CDR3 is TGTGCCAGCAGCTTAGCGGAGGGGATGGCCTACAATGAGCAGTTCTTC.

This rearrangement joins TRBV5-6 to TRBJ2-1; D is perhaps TRBD1 (6 bases). CDR3 length: 17 amino acids. Trimming removed 4 bases from V and 3 bases from J, with 20 bases in between. Germline values: CDR1 SGHDT, CDR2 YYEEEE. The CDR3 is CASSRSGSGGLYNEQFF. The CDR3 nucleotides are TGTGCCAGCAGCCGAAGTGGTAGTGGGGGCCTCTACAATGAGCAGTTCTTC.

The rearrangement links TRBV29-1 to TRBJ2-2; tentatively, D is TRBD2 (5 bases). This CDR3 has 13 residues. Trimming took 6 bases from V and 3 from J, leaving 11 bases between them. CDR1 is SQVTM, CDR2 ANQGSEA, per germline. The DNA for the CDR3 is TGCAGCGTCCTCCCGGGGTACACCGGGGAGCTGTTTTTT. Translating gives CSVLPGYTGELFF.

CDR3 DNA sequence: TGTGCCAGTGGGCAAAATACGCAGTATTTT. It translates to CASGQNTQYF. This sequence joins TRBV19 and TRBJ2-3; no firm D call. Trimming removed 8 bases at V and 7 bases at J, with 7 bases between. CDR1 is LNHDA and CDR2 is SQIVND in the germline V gene (reference sequence). This CDR3 is 10 amino acids long.